A single sample gave rise to the 22 T cell receptor beta chains below, sequenced in a study of neurological immune-mediated disorders. From the 5' RACE reads, TCRdb called clonotypes with MiXCR, one entry per CDR3 protein. The sample holds roughly 66,000 distinct CDR3 sequences, around 4.8% seen once. Sample: PBMCs. These receptor sequences come from a woman aged 70-85 years with multiple sclerosis.

Ten or more counts support this clonotype. The chain combines TRBV10-3 with TRBJ2-7, with TRBD2 matching 11 bases. CDR3 length equals 14 residues. Germline values: CDR1 ENHRY, CDR2 SYGVKD. V dropped 7 bases and J dropped 2; count of bases not matched to a gene: 4. The CDR3 DNA follows: TGTGCCATCACCGGGACTAGCGGAGCCTACGAGCAGTACTTC. This sequence encodes CAITGTSGAYEQYF.

J is TRBJ2-3 and V is TRBV5-1; 8 bases line up with TRBD2. The junction had 10 bases not matched to a gene; V was cut back by 7 bases and J by 3 bases. The CDR3 spans 15 residues. Germline loops: CDR1 SGHRS, CDR2 YFSETQ. CDR3 protein: CASHQRELNTDTQYF. For the CDR3, the DNA is TGCGCCAGCCATCAGCGGGAGCTTAATACAGATACGCAGTATTTT.

In this sample, this clonotype turned up many times. This sequence joins TRBV5-1 and TRBJ2-7; maybe TRBD2 (6 bases). This CDR3 has 14 amino acids. V shed 4 bases and J shed 2 bases, with 13 bases lying between them. CDR1 and CDR2 from the germline V gene are SGHRS and YFSETQ. The CDR3 DNA sequence: TGCGCCAGCAGCCGAGATGCGGGACCCTACGAGCAGTACTTC. Amino acid sequence: CASSRDAGPYEQYF. Complete variable domain (other parts from reference TRBV5-1 and TRBJ2-7): KAGVTQTPRYLIKTRGQQVTLSCSPISGHRSVSWYQQTPGQGLQFLFEYFSETQRNKGNFPGRFSGRQFSNSRSEMNVSTLELGDSALYLCASSRDAGPYEQYFGPGTRLTVT.

The table lists this clonotype with many counts. The chain couples TRBV29-1 to TRBJ2-1; 7 nucleotides agree with TRBD1. The junction had 0 bases not matched to a gene; V was cut back by 1 base and J by 6 bases. Germline CDR1 and CDR2: SQVTM and ANQGSEA. This CDR3 contains 12 residues. The CDR3 protein is CSVEGQGNEQFF. In DNA form, the CDR3 reads TGCAGCGTTGAAGGACAGGGCAATGAGCAGTTCTTC.

This clonotype was detected many times. Written as DNA, the CDR3 is TGCAGTGCTAGCCAGGGGGGTTCTAATGAAAAACTGTTTTTT. As protein: CSASQGGSNEKLFF. V and J are TRBV20-1 and TRBJ1-4; 7 bases align to TRBD1. The CDR3 consists of 14 residues. V gave up 3 bases and J gave up 3 bases; unmatched junction bases: 4. CDR1 and CDR2 (germline): DFQATT, SNEGSKA (reference sequence).

This clonotype was seen repeatedly, ten times or more. The V and J genes are TRBV20-1 and TRBJ2-7, with D perhaps being TRBD1 or TRBD2 (5 bases each). This CDR3 region has 13 residues. The germline V gene encodes CDR1 DFQATT and CDR2 SNEGSKA (reference sequence). Trimming removed 6 bases from V and 0 bases from J, with 12 bases in between. CDR3: CSASGLYSYEQYF. DNA of the CDR3: TGCAGTGCCTCGGGGCTGTACTCCTACGAGCAGTACTTC.

In its sample, this clonotype was seen many times. V gene TRBV12-3 or TRBV12-4 combines with J gene TRBJ2-1; TRBD2 agrees at 8 bases. The V gene end was trimmed by 8 bases and the J gene end by 5 bases; junction bases not matched to a gene: 14. CDR3 size: 16 residues. The CDR3 spells CASRKRGSGHNNEQFF. DNA of the CDR3: TGTGCCAGCCGGAAGCGGGGGTCCGGCCACAACAATGAGCAGTTCTTC.

This clonotype was detected many times. CDR3 amino acids: CASSVSGWTGELFF. CDR3 sequence (DNA): TGTGCCAGCAGCGTGTCTGGATGGACCGGGGAGCTGTTTTTT. V and J are TRBV9 and TRBJ2-2; D unclear. V was clipped by 2 bases and J by 5 bases, with 10 bases between them. The CDR3 covers 14 residues. The germline V gene encodes CDR1 SGDLS and CDR2 YYNGEE.

The V and J genes are TRBV7-6 and TRBJ2-2, with 8 bases lining up with TRBD1. The V and J ends lost 5 bases and 1 base, in that order; junction bases with no gene match: 6. Germline CDR1 is SGHVS and CDR2 is FNYEAQ. CDR3 length equals 16 residues. For the CDR3, the DNA is TGTGCCAGCAGCCCAGGACAGGGTTGGAACACCGGGGAGCTGTTTTTT. Its protein product is CASSPGQGWNTGELFF.

This clonotype was seen many times. The chain couples TRBV29-1 to TRBJ1-5; no definite D call. The germline CDR1 and CDR2 sequences are SQVTM and ANQGSEA. This CDR3 has 13 residues. V was cut by 4 bases and J by 2 bases, with 9 bases left in between. CDR3 amino acids: CSVALNRNQPQHF. The CDR3 DNA reads TGCAGCGTTGCACTTAACCGCAATCAGCCCCAGCATTTT.

This clonotype turned up a few times. The chain uses TRBV5-1 and TRBJ2-4; D unresolved. The CDR3 is made up of 10 amino acids. V lost 7 bases and J 9 bases, leaving 8 bases between the germline ends. CDR1 SGHRS and CDR2 YFSETQ come from the germline V gene. The CDR3 DNA reads as TGCGCCAGCGGCAGAGGCATTCAGTACTTC. Its protein product is CASGRGIQYF.

This clonotype came up many times. This chain joins TRBV24-1 and TRBJ1-5; a possible D gene is TRBD1 (5 bases). Trimming shortened V by 6 bases and J by 6 bases, and 14 bases separated the two germline ends. CDR1 is KGHDR and CDR2 is SFDVKD in the germline V gene. The CDR3 length is 14 residues. The CDR3 DNA is TGTGCCACCAGTCCGGTGGGGGAGCGTCAGCCCCAGCATTTT. It yields the protein CATSPVGERQPQHF.

This clonotype was observed at least ten times. The genes are TRBV7-9 and TRBJ1-3; D remains unclear. Germline V gene lookup returns CDR1 SEHNR and CDR2 FQNEAQ (reference sequence). CDR3 length equals 15 residues. V shed 1 base and J shed 2 bases, with 9 bases lying between them. The CDR3 reads CASSLVGPTGNTIYF. CDR3 DNA sequence: TGTGCCAGCAGCTTAGTGGGTCCAACTGGAAACACCATATATTTT.

This clonotype appeared a few times. The chain employs TRBV3-1 and TRBJ1-2; no reliable D call. Trimming took 0 bases from V and 4 from J, leaving 9 bases between them. The CDR3 totals 14 residues. CDR1 LGHDT and CDR2 YNNKEL come from the germline V gene (reference sequence). The CDR3 sequence is CASSQDTGLYGYTF. The CDR3 region has the DNA TGTGCCAGCAGCCAAGATACGGGCCTCTATGGCTACACCTTC.

Many counts were recorded for this clonotype. The rearrangement uses TRBV30 and TRBJ1-2; 9 bases line up with TRBD1. Germline CDR1 is GTSNPN and CDR2 is SVGIG (reference sequence). This CDR3 region has 14 residues. V lost 0 bases to trimming and J lost 7 bases; unmatched junction nucleotides: 6. CDR3 loop: CAWSVGDRVSGYTF. The CDR3 DNA sequence: TGTGCCTGGAGTGTAGGGGACAGGGTGTCTGGCTACACCTTC.

This clonotype was seen repeatedly, ten times or more. V is TRBV6-5 and J is TRBJ1-5; no firm D call. The V end was cut by 0 bases, the J end by 0 bases, with 6 bases between. Per the germline V gene, CDR1 is MNHEY and CDR2 is SVGAGI. The CDR3 has 15 residues. The CDR3 spells CASSYSRDSNQPQHF. The CDR3 DNA reads TGTGCCAGCAGTTACTCCAGAGATAGCAATCAGCCCCAGCATTTT.

This clonotype was recorded at least ten times. J is TRBJ1-2 and V is TRBV7-9; D is unclear. There are 13 residues in the CDR3. V was shortened by 6 bases and J by 4 bases, with 12 bases between the two germline ends. Germline V lookup: CDR1 SEHNR, CDR2 FQNEAQ (reference sequence). Written as DNA, the CDR3 is TGTGCCAGCAGATTAACAGAGGGCTATGGCTACACCTTC. Its translation: CASRLTEGYGYTF.

In its sample, this clonotype was seen a few times. A read error may explain this, as a much larger clone is one base away. This chain links TRBV3-1 with TRBJ2-3; a weak D match, TRBD2 (5 bases). The V and J ends lost 4 bases and 5 bases respectively, with 10 bases between them. There are 13 residues in the CDR3. CDR1 is LGHDT, CDR2 YNNKEL, per germline (reference sequence). The CDR3: CASSLTGRDTQYF. The DNA for the CDR3 is TGTGCCAGCAGCCTAACGGGAAGAGATACGCAGTATTTT.

Ten or more counts support this clonotype. This rearrangement joins TRBV4-3 to TRBJ2-3; 7 bases are shared with TRBD1. V trimming: 0 bases; J trimming: 2 bases; junction bases outside the gene matches: 8. The CDR3 is 17 amino acids. Germline CDR1 and CDR2: LGHNA and YSLEER. The CDR3 protein is CASSQERRQGSTDTQYF. DNA of the CDR3: TGCGCCAGCAGCCAAGAGAGGAGACAGGGCTCCACAGATACGCAGTATTTT.

This clonotype was seen a few times. V usage is TRBV5-1 and J usage is TRBJ2-7; tentatively, D is TRBD1 (5 bases). V lost 0 bases to trimming and J lost 0 bases, with 10 bases between them. The CDR3 covers 15 residues. CDR1 and CDR2 from the germline V gene are SGHRS and YFSETQ. The CDR3 coding sequence is TGCGCCAGCAGCTTGGGGACGACAGCCTCCTACGAGCAGTACTTC. Protein product: CASSLGTTASYEQYF.

This clonotype has at least ten counts. This sequence joins TRBV5-1 and TRBJ1-1, with 7 bases identical to TRBD1. Trimming took 1 base from V and 4 from J; bases not matched to a gene: 4. CDR1 is SGHRS and CDR2 is YFSETQ in the germline V gene. The CDR3 runs 14 residues. CDR3 protein: CASSLLPGGTEAFF. The DNA for the CDR3 is TGCGCCAGCAGCTTGCTCCCAGGGGGCACTGAAGCTTTCTTT.

Ten or more counts support this clonotype. The chain combines TRBV20-1 with TRBJ2-5; weak D call: TRBD1 (6 bases). The CDR3 length is 14 residues. Trimming left V 5 bases short and J 5 bases short, with 18 bases between. Germline values: CDR1 DFQATT, CDR2 SNEGSKA (reference sequence). The CDR3 DNA sequence: TGCAGTGCTCATTCCGGGACACTGGGGGAGACCCAGTACTTC. Translated, it gives CSAHSGTLGETQYF.